The T cell receptor beta chain under discussion was sequenced for a study of blood T cell repertoires in COVID-19. Profiled with immunoSEQ multiplex PCR; TCRdb holds only in-frame clones, not every one. The sample holds about 190,000 clones, roughly 80% seen once. Allocation to cohorts depended on clinical history reported by the participants. The source material was PBMCs or T cells enriched from blood (not recorded which). The TCR was taken from a woman in her twenties or thirties who had recovered from COVID-19.

DNA of the CDR3: TGTGCCAGCAGCGTAGATTTGGGACAGGGGGCGCGTAGCAATCAGCCCCAGCATTTT. It is translated as CASSVDLGQGARSNQPQHF. The J gene is TRBJ1-5, the V gene TRBV9, with 12 bases aligning to TRBD1. J gave up 0 bases and V 0 bases, and 7 bases lay outside the gene matches. The CDR3 runs to 19 residues. Germline-derived CDR1 and CDR2 are SGDLS and YYNGEE.